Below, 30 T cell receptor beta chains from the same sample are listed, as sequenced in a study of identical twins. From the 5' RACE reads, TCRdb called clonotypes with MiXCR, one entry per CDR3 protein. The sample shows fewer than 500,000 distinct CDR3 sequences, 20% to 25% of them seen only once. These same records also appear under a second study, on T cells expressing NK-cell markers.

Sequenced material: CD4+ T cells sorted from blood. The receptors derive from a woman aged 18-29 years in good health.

CDR3: CASSLGEAGELFF. DNA of the CDR3: TGTGCCAGCAGCTTAGGCGAGGCCGGGGAGCTGTTTTTT. The V call is TRBV7-9, the J call TRBJ2-2; no definite D call. With 1 base removed from V and 6 bases from J, the gap between germline ends came to 6 bases. The CDR3 sequence is 13 residues long. Germline assignment: CDR1 SEHNR and CDR2 FQNEAQ (reference sequence).

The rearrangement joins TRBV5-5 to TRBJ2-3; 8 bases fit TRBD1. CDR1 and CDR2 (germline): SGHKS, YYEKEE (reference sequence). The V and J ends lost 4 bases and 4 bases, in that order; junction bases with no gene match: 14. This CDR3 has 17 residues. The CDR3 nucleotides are TGTGCCAGCAGCCAGCCCCCGGGACAGGCCTTCCCAGATACGCAGTATTTT. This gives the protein CASSQPPGQAFPDTQYF.

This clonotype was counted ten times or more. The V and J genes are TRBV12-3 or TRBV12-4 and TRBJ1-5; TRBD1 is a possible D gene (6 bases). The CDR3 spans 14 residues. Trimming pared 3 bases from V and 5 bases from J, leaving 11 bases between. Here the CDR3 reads CASSFRQGYQPQHF. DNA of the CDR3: TGTGCCAGCAGTTTCCGGCAGGGGTATCAGCCCCAGCATTTT.

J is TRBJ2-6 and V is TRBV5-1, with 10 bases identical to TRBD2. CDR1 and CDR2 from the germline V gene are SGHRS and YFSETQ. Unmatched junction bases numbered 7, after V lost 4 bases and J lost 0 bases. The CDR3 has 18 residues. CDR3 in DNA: TGCGCCAGCAGCAAAGTACTAGCGGGATCCTCTGGGGCCAACGTCCTGACTTTC. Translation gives CASSKVLAGSSGANVLTF. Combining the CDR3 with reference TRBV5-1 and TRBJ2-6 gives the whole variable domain KAGVTQTPRYLIKTRGQQVTLSCSPISGHRSVSWYQQTPGQGLQFLFEYFSETQRNKGNFPGRFSGRQFSNSRSEMNVSTLELGDSALYLCASSKVLAGSSGANVLTFGAGSRLTVL.

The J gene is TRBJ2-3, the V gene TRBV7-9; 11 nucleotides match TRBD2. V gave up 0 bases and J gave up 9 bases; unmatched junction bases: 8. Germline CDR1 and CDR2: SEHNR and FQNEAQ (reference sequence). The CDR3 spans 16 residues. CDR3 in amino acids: CASSLALAGGPRTQYF. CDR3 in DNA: TGTGCCAGCAGCTTAGCGCTAGCGGGGGGCCCCCGGACGCAGTATTTT. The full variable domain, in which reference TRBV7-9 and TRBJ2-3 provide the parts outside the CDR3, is DTGVSQNPRHKITKRGQNVTFRCDPISEHNRLYWYRQTLGQGPEFLTYFQNEAQLEKSRLLSDRFSAERPKGSFSTLEIQRTEQGDSAMYLCASSLALAGGPRTQYFGPGTRLTVL.

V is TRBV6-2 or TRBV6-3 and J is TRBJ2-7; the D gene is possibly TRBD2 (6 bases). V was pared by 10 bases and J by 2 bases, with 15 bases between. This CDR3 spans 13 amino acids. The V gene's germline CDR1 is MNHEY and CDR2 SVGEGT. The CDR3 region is CATNPGDAYEQYF. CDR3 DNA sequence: TGTGCCACCAACCCGGGAGATGCCTACGAGCAGTACTTC.

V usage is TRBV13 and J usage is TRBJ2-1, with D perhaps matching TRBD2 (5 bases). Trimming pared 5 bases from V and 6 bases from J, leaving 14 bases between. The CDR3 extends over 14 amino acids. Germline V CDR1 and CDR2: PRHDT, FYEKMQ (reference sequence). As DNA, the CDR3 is TGTGCCAGCAGCCCCGGGAACAGCCTCAATGAGCAGTTCTTC. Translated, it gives CASSPGNSLNEQFF.

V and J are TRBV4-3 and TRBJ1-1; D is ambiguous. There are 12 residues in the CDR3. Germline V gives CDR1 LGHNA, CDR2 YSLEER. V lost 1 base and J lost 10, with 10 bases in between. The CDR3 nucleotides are TGCGCCAGCAGCCAAGGATCAGGCTCAGCTTTCTTT. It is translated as CASSQGSGSAFF.

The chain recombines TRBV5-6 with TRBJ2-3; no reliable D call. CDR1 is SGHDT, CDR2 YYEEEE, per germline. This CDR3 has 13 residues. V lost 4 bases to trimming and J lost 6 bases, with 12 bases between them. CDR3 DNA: TGTGCCAGCAGCCTCGAAAAAGTGGATACGCAGTATTTT. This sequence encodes CASSLEKVDTQYF.

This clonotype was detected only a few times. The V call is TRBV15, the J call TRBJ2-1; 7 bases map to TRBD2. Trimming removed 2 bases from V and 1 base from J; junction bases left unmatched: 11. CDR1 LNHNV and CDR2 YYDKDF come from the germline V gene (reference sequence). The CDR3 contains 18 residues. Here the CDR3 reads CATSRFLSGVRSYNEQFF. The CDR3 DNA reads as TGTGCCACCAGCAGATTTCTAAGCGGGGTGAGGTCCTACAATGAGCAGTTCTTC. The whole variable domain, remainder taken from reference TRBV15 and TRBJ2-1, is DAMVIQNPRYQVTQFGKPVTLSCSQTLNHNVMYWYQQKSSQAPKLLFHYYDKDFNNEADTPDNFQSRRPNTSFCFLDIRSPGLGDTAMYLCATSRFLSGVRSYNEQFFGPGTRLTVL.

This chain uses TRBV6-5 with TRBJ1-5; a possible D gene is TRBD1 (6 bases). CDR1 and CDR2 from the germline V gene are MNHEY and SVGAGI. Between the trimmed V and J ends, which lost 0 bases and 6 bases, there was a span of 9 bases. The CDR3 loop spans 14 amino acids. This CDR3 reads CASSYSIGGQPQHF. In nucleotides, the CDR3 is TGTGCCAGCAGTTACTCGATAGGGGGTCAGCCCCAGCATTTT.

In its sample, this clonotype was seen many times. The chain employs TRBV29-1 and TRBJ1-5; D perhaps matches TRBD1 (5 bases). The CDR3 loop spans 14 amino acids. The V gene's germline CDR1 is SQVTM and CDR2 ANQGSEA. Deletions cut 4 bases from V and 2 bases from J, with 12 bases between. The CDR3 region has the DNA TGCAGCGTTGCAGGAGGGGACGGCAATCAGCCCCAGCATTTT. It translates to CSVAGGDGNQPQHF.

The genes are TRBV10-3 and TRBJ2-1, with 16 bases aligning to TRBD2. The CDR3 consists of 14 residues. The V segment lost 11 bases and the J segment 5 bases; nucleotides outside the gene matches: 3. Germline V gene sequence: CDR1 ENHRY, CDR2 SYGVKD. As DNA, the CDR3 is TGTGCCGCGGGACTAGCGGGAGGGAACAATGAGCAGTTCTTC. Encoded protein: CAAGLAGGNNEQFF.

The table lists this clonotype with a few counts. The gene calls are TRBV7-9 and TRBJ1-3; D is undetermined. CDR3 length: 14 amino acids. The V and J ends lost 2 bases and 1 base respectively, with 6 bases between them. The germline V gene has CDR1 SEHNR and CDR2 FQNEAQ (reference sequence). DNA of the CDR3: TGTGCCAGCAGCTTATTGCAATCTGGAAACACCATATATTTT. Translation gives CASSLLQSGNTIYF.

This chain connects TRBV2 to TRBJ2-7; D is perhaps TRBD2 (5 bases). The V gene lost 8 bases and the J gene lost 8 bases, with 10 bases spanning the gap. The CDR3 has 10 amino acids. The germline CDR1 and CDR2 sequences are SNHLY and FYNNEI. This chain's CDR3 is CASGERKQYF. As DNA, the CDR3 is TGTGCCAGCGGCGAGCGGAAGCAGTACTTC.

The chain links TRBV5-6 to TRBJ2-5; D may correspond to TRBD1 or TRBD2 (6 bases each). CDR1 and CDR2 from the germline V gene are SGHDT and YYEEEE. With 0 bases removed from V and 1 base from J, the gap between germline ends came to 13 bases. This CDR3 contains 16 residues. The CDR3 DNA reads TGTGCCAGCAGCTTGGCCGGGGGCAGGGTCCAAGAGACCCAGTACTTC. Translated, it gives CASSLAGGRVQETQYF.

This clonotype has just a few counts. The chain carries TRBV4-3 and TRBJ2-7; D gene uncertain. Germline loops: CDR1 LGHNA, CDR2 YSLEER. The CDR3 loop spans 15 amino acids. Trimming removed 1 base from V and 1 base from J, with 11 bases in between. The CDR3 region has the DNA TGCGCCAGCAGCCAAGCGGTCCTAGGGTCCTACGAGCAGTACTTC. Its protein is CASSQAVLGSYEQYF.

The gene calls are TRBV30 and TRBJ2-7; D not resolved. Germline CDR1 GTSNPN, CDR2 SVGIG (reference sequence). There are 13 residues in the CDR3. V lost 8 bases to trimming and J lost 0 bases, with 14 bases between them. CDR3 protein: CAGQLVPSYEQYF. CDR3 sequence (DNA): TGTGCCGGTCAGTTAGTGCCCTCCTACGAGCAGTACTTC.

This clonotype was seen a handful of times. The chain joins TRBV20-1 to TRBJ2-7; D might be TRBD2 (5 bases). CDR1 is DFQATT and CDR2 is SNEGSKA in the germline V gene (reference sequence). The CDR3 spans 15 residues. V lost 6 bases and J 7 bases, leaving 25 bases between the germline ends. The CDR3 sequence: CSAAGVQTRNTEQYF. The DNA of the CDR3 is TGCAGTGCCGCCGGGGTCCAAACAAGAAACACAGAGCAGTACTTC.

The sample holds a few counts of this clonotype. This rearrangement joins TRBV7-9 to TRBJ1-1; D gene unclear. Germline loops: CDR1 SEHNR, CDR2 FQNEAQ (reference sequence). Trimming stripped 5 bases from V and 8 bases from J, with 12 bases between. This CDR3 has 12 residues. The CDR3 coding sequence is TGTGCCAGCAGCCTATCCCCAACAGAAGCTTTCTTT. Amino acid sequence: CASSLSPTEAFF.

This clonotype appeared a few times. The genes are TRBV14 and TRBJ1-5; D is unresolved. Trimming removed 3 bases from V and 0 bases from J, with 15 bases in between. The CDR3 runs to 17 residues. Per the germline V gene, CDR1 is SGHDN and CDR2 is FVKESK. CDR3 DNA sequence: TGTGCCAGCAGCCACTTAGGATACCCTTATAGCAATCAGCCCCAGCATTTT. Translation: CASSHLGYPYSNQPQHF.

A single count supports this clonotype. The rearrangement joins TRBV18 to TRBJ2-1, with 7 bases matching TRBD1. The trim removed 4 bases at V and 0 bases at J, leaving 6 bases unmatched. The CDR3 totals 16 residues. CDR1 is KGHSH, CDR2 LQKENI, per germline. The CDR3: CASSQQGPSSYNEQFF. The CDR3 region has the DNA TGTGCCAGCTCACAACAGGGGCCGAGCTCCTACAATGAGCAGTTCTTC.

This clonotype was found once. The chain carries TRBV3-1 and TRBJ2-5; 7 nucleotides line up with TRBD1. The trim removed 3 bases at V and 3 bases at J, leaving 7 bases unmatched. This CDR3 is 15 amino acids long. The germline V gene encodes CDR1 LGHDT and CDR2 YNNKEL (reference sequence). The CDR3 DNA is TGTGCCAGCAGCCAGCGACAGGGAAGAAAAGAGACCCAGTACTTC. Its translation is CASSQRQGRKETQYF.

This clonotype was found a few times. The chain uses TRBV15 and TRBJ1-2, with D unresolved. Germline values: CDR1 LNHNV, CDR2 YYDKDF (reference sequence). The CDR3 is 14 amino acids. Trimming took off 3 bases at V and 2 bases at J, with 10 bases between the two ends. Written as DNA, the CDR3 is TGTGCCACCAGCAGCGGGAACCTGAACTATGGCTACACCTTC. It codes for CATSSGNLNYGYTF.

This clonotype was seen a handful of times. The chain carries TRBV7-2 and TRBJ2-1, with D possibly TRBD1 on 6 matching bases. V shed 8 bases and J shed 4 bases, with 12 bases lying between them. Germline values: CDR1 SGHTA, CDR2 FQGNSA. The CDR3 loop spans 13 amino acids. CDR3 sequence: CASARGGYNEQFF. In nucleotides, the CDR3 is TGTGCCAGCGCCAGAGGGGGATACAATGAGCAGTTCTTC.

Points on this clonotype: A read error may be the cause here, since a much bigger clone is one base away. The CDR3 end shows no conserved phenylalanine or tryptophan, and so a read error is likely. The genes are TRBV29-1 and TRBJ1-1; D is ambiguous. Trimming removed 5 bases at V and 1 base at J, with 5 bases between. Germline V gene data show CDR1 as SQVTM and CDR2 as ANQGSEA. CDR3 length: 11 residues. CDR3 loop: CSVQQNTEAFL. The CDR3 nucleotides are TGCAGCGTTCAGCAGAACACTGAAGCTTTCCTT.

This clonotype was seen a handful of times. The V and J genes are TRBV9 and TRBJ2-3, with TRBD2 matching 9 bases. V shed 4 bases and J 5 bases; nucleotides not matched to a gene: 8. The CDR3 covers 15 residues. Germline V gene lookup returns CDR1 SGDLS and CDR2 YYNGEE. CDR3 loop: CASSSKTSGVDTQYF. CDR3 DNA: TGTGCCAGCAGCTCTAAGACTAGCGGCGTAGATACGCAGTATTTT.

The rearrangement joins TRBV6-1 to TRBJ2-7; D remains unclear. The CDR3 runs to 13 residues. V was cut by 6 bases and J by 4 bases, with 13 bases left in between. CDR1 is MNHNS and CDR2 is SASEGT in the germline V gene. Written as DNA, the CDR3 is TGTGCCAGCAGCCCCAGCACCTTATACGAGCAGTACTTC. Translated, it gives CASSPSTLYEQYF.

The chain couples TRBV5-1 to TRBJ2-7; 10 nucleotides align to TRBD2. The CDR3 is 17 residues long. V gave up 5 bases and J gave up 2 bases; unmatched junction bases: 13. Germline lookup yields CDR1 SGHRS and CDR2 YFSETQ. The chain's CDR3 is CASSRGTLAGGTYEQYF. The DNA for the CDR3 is TGCGCCAGCAGTCGTGGAACTTTAGCGGGAGGAACCTACGAGCAGTACTTC.

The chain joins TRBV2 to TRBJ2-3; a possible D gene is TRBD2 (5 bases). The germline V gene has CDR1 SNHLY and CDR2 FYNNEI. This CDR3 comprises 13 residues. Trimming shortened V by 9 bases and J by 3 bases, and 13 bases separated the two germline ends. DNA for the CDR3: TGTGCCAGTACCCGGGAACGGACAGATACGCAGTATTTT. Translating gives CASTRERTDTQYF.